This T cell receptor (beta chain) emerged from a study of PD-1 blockade in classical Hodgkin lymphoma. Time point defined: cycle 4 day 1 (C4D1), after about 6 weeks of nivolumab. Every patient had relapsed following autologous stem cell transplantation, and cohorts differed in brentuximab vedotin exposure. Best responses included complete response and partial response; otherwise, the best response was progressive disease. V lost 4 bases, J lost 7 bases, and 14 bases lay in between. Germline V CDR1 and CDR2: SGHDN, FVKESK. The CDR3 has 13 residues. On this clone itself: The antigen is undetermined.

Data came from immunoSEQ multiplex PCR; TCRdb stores just in-frame clones and leaves some out. The sample yields 6,600 or so clones, about 74% seen once. Study observations and caveats: Baseline diversity was lower in partial responders and progressors than complete responders. Compared with healthy donors, newly diagnosed patients reportedly showed lower baseline TCR diversity. CD4+ TCR diversity climbed significantly by C4D1, unlike CD8+ TCR diversity.

This receptor was obtained from a human donor with classical Hodgkin lymphoma. Sequences were derived from peripheral blood mononuclear cells (PBMCs), sampled before the fourth cycle of nivolumab. This chain links TRBV14 with TRBJ2-7; D gene unclear. CDR3 DNA: TGTGCCAGCAGCCGTCCGCACGGTCTGGAGCAGTACTTC. It codes for CASSRPHGLEQYF. Full variable domain (missing parts from reference TRBV14 and TRBJ2-7): EAGVTQFPSHSVIEKGQTVTLRCDPISGHDNLYWYRRVMGKEIKFLLHFVKESKQDESGMPNNRFLAERTGGTYSTLKVQPAELEDSGVYFCASSRPHGLEQYFGPGTRLTVT.